This record looks at one T cell receptor (beta chain) sequence and its context. Its antigen is undetermined. PCR involved 60 Vbeta and 13 Jbeta primers. Produced via immunoSEQ multiplex PCR; TCRdb's table is partial and in-frame only. The sample contains around 170,000 clones, over 70% of which appear only once. These data are taken from a study of cytomegalovirus exposure and HLA in healthy donors. Study summary: A prior analysis found around 110 million unique TCR beta sequences from around 200 million T cells. HLA-typed donors were the source of around 80 million unique TCRs, which an early data release held. Study-wide points: In a later analysis, compared with equally common non-associated chains, HLA-associated beta chains were more expanded.

Germline CDR1 is ENHRY and CDR2 is SYGVKD. J lost 5 bases, V lost 3 bases, and 6 bases had no gene match. This CDR3 contains 15 residues. The donors, nominally healthy at sampling, likely had unrecorded immune exposures. This sequence originates from a woman in her fifties or sixties in good health and CMV-seropositive. The source material was PBMCs. The chain is built from TRBV10-3 and TRBJ1-4; the match to TRBD1 covers 7 bases. The CDR3 DNA follows: TGTGCCATCAGTGATGTGACAGGGTCGAATGAAAAACTGTTTTTT. Its protein product is CAISDVTGSNEKLFF.